This TCR beta chain emerged from a study of T cells after yellow fever vaccination. On the study more broadly: SMART-Seq v4 Ultra Low Input prepared libraries from low-cell fractions.

V was cut by 6 bases and J by 3 bases, with 13 bases left in between. The CDR3 is 13 residues long. Per germline, CDR1 DFQATT and CDR2 SNEGSKA (reference sequence). TCRdb re-derived calls from the 5' RACE reads in MiXCR, one entry per CDR3 protein. This table has approximately 300,000 distinct CDR3 sequences, approximately 11% appearing once. In regard to this clonotype: The antigen remains unidentified.

Findings and limits, study-wide: Primary-vaccination clones mostly resurfaced post-booster (about 95% CD4, roughly 87% CD8). Abundant clonotypes from the bulk population could have been carried over as contaminants into FACS-sorted repertoires. Compared with primary, the secondary response was weaker and peaked at day 5, not 15.

The sequencing used CD4+ T cells sorted from PBMCs, collected 45 days after the yellow fever booster vaccination. This receptor was obtained from a man younger than 35 who received the YFV17D yellow fever vaccine. The V gene is TRBV20-1, the J gene TRBJ2-3; the D is unclear. CDR3 loop: CSAPLRKTDTQYF. The CDR3 nucleotides are TGCAGTGCCCCACTTCGGAAGACAGATACGCAGTATTTT.